This T cell receptor beta chain was obtained from a study of T cell repertoires in cytomegalovirus infection. Study as a whole: Researchers turned to recently identified HLA-C-restricted CMV epitopes as well as well-studied HLA-B-restricted ones. Public TCR beta signatures provided an indication of both CMV infection and a matching HLA type.

Worth noting for this clonotype: Its antigen remains unknown.

Germline V gene sequence: CDR1 MDHEN, CDR2 SYDVKM. Trimming stripped 6 bases from V and 5 bases from J, with 17 bases between. The CDR3 is made up of 15 amino acids. TCRdb re-derived calls from the reads in MiXCR, one entry per CDR3 protein. This table has a few hundred thousand distinct CDR3 sequences, around two fifths appearing once. Study outcomes and limitations: CMV-specific HLA-C-restricted TCR beta clonotypes dominated the ex vivo response.

The sequence came from a human donor in good health (CMV status not recorded). Some clones in this sample may be carry-over from other donors' samples. This sample comprised cultured PBMCs, obtained from culture after CMV antigen stimulation. V is TRBV28 and J is TRBJ1-5, with D tentatively TRBD1 (6 bases). The CDR3 sequence: CASSPTDRSYQPQHF. The DNA for the CDR3 is TGTGCCAGCAGCCCTACGGACAGATCATATCAGCCCCAGCATTTT.